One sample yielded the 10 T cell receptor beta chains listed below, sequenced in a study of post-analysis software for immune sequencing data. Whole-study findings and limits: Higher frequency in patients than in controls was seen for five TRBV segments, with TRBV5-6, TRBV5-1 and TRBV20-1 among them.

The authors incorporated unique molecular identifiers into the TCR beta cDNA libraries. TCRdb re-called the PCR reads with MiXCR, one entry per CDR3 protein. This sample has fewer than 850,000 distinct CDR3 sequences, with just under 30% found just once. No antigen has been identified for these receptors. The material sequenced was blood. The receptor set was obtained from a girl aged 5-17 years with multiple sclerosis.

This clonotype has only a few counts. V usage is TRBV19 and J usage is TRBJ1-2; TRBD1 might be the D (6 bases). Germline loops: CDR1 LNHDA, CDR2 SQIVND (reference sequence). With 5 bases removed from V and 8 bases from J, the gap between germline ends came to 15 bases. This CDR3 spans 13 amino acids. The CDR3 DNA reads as TGTGCCAGTAGTGTCCACAGGGTTAACGGCTACACCTTC. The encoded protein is CASSVHRVNGYTF.

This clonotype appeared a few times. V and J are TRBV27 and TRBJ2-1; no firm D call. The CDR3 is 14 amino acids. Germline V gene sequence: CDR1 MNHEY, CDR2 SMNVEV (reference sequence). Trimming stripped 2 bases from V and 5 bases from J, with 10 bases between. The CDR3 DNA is TGTGCCAGCAGTTTAGGATACCAAAACAATGAGCAGTTCTTC. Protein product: CASSLGYQNNEQFF.

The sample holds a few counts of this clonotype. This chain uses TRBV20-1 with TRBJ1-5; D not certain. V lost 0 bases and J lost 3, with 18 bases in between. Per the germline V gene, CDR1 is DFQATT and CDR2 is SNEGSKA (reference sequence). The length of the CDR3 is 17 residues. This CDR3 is CSARDARQAAANQPQHF. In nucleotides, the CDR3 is TGCAGTGCTAGAGACGCCCGGCAGGCTGCGGCCAATCAGCCCCAGCATTTT.

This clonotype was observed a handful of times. The CDR3 loop is CASSASASLYYEQYF. The CDR3 nucleotides are TGTGCCAGCAGTGCTTCGGCATCCCTCTACTACGAGCAGTACTTC. This chain joins TRBV2 and TRBJ2-7, with no clear D. Per germline, CDR1 SNHLY and CDR2 FYNNEI. Deletions cut 4 bases from V and 3 bases from J, with 16 bases between. The CDR3 spans 15 residues.

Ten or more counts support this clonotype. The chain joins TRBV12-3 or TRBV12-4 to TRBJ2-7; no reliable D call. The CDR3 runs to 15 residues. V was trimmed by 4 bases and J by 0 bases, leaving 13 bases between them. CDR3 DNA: TGTGCCAGCAGTTGGGCCGGTAGGAGCTCCTACGAGCAGTACTTC. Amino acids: CASSWAGRSSYEQYF.

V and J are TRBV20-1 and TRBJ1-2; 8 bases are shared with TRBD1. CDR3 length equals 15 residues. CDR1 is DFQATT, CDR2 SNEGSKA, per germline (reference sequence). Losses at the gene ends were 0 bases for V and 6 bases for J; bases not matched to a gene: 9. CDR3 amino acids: CSARDPDRVIDGYTF. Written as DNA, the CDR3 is TGCAGTGCTAGAGATCCGGACAGGGTAATTGATGGCTACACCTTC.

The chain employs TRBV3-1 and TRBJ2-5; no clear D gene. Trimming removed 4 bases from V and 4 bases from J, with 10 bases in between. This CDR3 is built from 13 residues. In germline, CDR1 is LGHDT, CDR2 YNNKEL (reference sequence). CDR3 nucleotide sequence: TGTGCCAGCAGCCGAGGACGCCGAGAGACCCAGTACTTC. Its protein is CASSRGRRETQYF.

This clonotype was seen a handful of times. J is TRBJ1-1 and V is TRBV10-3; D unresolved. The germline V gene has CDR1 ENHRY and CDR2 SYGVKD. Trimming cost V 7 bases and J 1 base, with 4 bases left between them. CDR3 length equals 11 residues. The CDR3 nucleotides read TGTGCCATCAAGGGGAACACTGAAGCTTTCTTT. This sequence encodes CAIKGNTEAFF.

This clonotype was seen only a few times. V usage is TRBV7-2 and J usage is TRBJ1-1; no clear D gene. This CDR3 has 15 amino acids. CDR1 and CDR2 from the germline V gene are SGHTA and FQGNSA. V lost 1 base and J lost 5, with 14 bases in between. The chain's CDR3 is CASSLVHIPGTEAFF. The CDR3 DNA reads TGTGCCAGCAGCTTAGTCCATATCCCCGGAACTGAAGCTTTCTTT. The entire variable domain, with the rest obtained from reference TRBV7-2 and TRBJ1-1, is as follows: GAGVSQSPSNKVTEKGKDVELRCDPISGHTALYWYRQSLGQGLEFLIYFQGNSAPDKSGLPSDRFSAERTGGSVSTLTIQRTQQEDSAVYLCASSLVHIPGTEAFFGQGTRLTVV.

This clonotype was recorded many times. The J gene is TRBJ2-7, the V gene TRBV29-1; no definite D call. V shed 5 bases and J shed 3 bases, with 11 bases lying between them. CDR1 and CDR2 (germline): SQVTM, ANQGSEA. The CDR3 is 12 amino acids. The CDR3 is CSVSGRDYEQYF. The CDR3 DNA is TGCAGCGTTTCAGGCCGAGACTACGAGCAGTACTTC.